The 16 T cell receptor beta chains listed next were all sequenced from one sample in a study of beta chain features in type 1 diabetes. Study-wide findings and caveats: TCRB CDR3 length was moderately but significantly reduced in all four CD4+ subsets of Type 1 diabetes patients.

The study reverse transcribed the entire isolated RNA, so it sequenced expressed TCRB transcripts. The method was immunoSEQ multiplex PCR; TCRdb's version includes in-frame clones alone and lacks a portion of them. Of 600,000 to 700,000 clones in the sample, around an eighth were seen once. These TCRs are of unknown antigen specificity. Sequences were obtained from naive CD4+ T cells from blood. These TCRs come from a young man with type 1 diabetes.

This clone was seen only a few times. The rearrangement uses TRBV21-1 and TRBJ2-5; the table names TRBD2, a call not compared with the DNA. TRBV21-1 has pseudogene status. This CDR3 is built from 14 residues. CDR3 region: CASSNPRRYETQYF. For the CDR3, the DNA is TGTGCCAGCAGCAACCCTAGGCGGTATGAGACCCAGTACTTC.

This clone came up a few times. The chain uses TRBV6-5 and TRBJ2-7; D unresolved. Germline V gene lookup returns CDR1 MNHEY and CDR2 SVGAGI. The CDR3 is 12 amino acids. V shed 4 bases and J shed 4 bases, with 8 bases lying between them. CDR3 amino acids: CASSSSFYEQYF. CDR3 DNA sequence: TGTGCCAGCAGTTCCAGTTTTTACGAGCAGTACTTC.

The chain combines TRBV9 with TRBJ2-7; no clear D gene. Germline CDR1 is SGDLS and CDR2 is YYNGEE. The V end was cut by 4 bases, the J end by 3 bases, with 11 bases between. CDR3 length: 13 residues. DNA of the CDR3: TGTGCCAGCAGCTCCGGCGGCAGCTACGAGCAGTACTTC. It is translated as CASSSGGSYEQYF.

The chain has TRBV11-3 and TRBJ2-1; D tentatively fits TRBD1 or TRBD2 (6 bases each). CDR1 and CDR2 from the germline V gene are SGHNT and YENEEA. CDR3 length: 15 residues. V lost 1 base and J lost 4, with 11 bases in between. CDR3 sequence: CASSLARGAYNEQFF. CDR3 nucleotides: TGTGCCAGCAGCTTAGCAAGGGGGGCGTACAATGAGCAGTTCTTC.

The rearrangement uses TRBV6-5 and TRBJ2-1, with TRBD1 matching 10 bases. The CDR3 is 15 amino acids. From germline, CDR1 is MNHEY and CDR2 SVGAGI. Trimming removed 6 bases from V and 2 bases from J; junction bases left unmatched: 4. In DNA, the CDR3 is TGTGCCAGCAGCACCGGGACAGGGGCCTACAATGAGCAGTTCTTC. It specifies CASSTGTGAYNEQFF.

As concerns this clone: A read error may account for a junction end that differs from germline. The chain employs TRBV12-5 and TRBJ1-5; a weak D match, TRBD1 (5 bases). CDR1 LGHNT and CDR2 FRNRAP come from the germline V gene. This CDR3 has 16 residues. CDR3 in amino acids: CASGVVLGLSNQPQHF. The DNA of the CDR3 is TGTGCTAGTGGTGTGGTCTTGGGGCTGAGCAATCAGCCCCAGCATTTT.

In this sample, this clone turned up a few times. This chain joins TRBV30 and TRBJ1-1, with D uncertain. V lost 2 bases and J lost 1, with 5 bases in between. The germline V gene encodes CDR1 GTSNPN and CDR2 SVGIG (reference sequence). This CDR3 spans 12 amino acids. The CDR3 nucleotides are TGTGCCTGGAGTTATCAGAACACTGAAGCTTTCTTT. This encodes CAWSYQNTEAFF.

The J gene is TRBJ2-1, the V gene TRBV6-1; D possibly corresponds to TRBD1 (6 bases). Deletions cut 7 bases from V and 9 bases from J, with 22 bases between. The V gene's germline CDR1 is MNHNS and CDR2 SASEGT. The CDR3 is 15 amino acids. The CDR3 DNA follows: TGTGCCAGCACCGGGTTCTCCATACAGGGAATTGAGCAGTTCTTC. Translation: CASTGFSIQGIEQFF.

The chain is built from TRBV4-2 and TRBJ2-2, with unresolved D. V was cut by 3 bases and J by 1 base, with 15 bases left in between. Germline CDR1 LGHNA, CDR2 YNFKEQ. The CDR3 loop spans 17 amino acids. CDR3 loop: CASSQLASTENTGELFF. The CDR3, as DNA: TGTGCCAGCAGCCAGCTTGCTTCGACGGAGAACACCGGGGAGCTGTTTTTT.

This sequence joins TRBV2 and TRBJ2-7; D possibly matches TRBD1 or TRBD2 (6 bases each). The germline V and J ends were trimmed by 7 bases and 3 bases, with 16 bases remaining between them. The germline CDR1 and CDR2 sequences are SNHLY and FYNNEI. CDR3 length: 14 amino acids. In DNA form, the CDR3 reads TGTGCCAGCATCCCCATCGGGGGCAGCTACGAGCAGTACTTC. Amino acid sequence: CASIPIGGSYEQYF.

This clone was detected a few times. The chain couples TRBV28 to TRBJ2-1; 7 bases fit TRBD2. J lost 5 bases, V lost 2 bases, and 6 bases had no gene match. CDR1 and CDR2 from the germline V gene are MDHEN and SYDVKM. There are 15 residues in the CDR3. Here the CDR3 reads CASSLRASGDNEQFF. The CDR3 region has the DNA TGTGCCAGCAGTTTACGGGCTAGCGGTGACAATGAGCAGTTCTTC.

The chain uses TRBV5-1 and TRBJ1-3, with a tentative D call TRBD1 (6 bases). This CDR3 has 15 amino acids. V dropped 1 base and J dropped 6 bases, with 14 bases sitting between them. Looked up from germline, CDR1 is SGHRS and CDR2 is YFSETQ. CDR3 amino acids: CASSLLGQLENTIYF. In DNA, the CDR3 is TGCGCCAGCAGCTTGCTCGGACAGCTGGAAAACACCATATATTTT.

The V gene is TRBV19, the J gene TRBJ1-1; no clear D. Germline lookup yields CDR1 LNHDA and CDR2 SQIVND (reference sequence). Trimming removed 10 bases from V and 5 bases from J, with 17 bases in between. The CDR3 length is 13 residues. CDR3 residues: CATSRTGGTEAFF. The CDR3 bases are TGTGCCACCTCCCGGACGGGCGGGACTGAAGCTTTCTTT.

The chain couples TRBV27 to TRBJ2-3; TRBD2 agrees at 7 bases. J was trimmed by 1 base and V by 2 bases; bases with no gene match: 6. The CDR3 runs 16 residues. Germline assignment: CDR1 MNHEY and CDR2 SMNVEV (reference sequence). In DNA, the CDR3 is TGTGCCAGCAGTTTAATGAGGGAGGGCGGCACAGATACGCAGTATTTT. Translating gives CASSLMREGGTDTQYF.

There are a few counts of this clone. The chain is built from TRBV29-1 and TRBJ1-2; D unclear. This CDR3 has 12 amino acids. Germline values: CDR1 SQVTM, CDR2 ANQGSEA. V lost 5 bases, J lost 7 bases, and 14 bases lay in between. The DNA for the CDR3 is TGCAGCGTTCAGGAGCATCTGGGTGGCTACACCTTC. Protein: CSVQEHLGGYTF.

The table lists this clone with a few counts. The chain has TRBV5-1 and TRBJ2-7; D is undetermined. V gave up 0 bases and J gave up 3 bases, with 7 bases separating them. CDR3 length: 13 residues. Germline CDR1 SGHRS, CDR2 YFSETQ. DNA of the CDR3: TGCGCCAGCAGCTTGGATCAATTCTACGAGCAGTACTTC. This sequence encodes CASSLDQFYEQYF.